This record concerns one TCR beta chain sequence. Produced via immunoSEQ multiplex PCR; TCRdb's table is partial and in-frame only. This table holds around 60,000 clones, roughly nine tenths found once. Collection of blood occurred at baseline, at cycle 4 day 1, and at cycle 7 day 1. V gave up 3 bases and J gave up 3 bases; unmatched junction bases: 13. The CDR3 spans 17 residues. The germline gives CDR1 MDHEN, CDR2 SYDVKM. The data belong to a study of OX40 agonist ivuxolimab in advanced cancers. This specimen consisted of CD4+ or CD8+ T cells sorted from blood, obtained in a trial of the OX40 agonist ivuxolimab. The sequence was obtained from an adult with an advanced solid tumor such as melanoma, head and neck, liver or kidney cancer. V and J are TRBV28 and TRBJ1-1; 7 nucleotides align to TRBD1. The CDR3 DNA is TGTGCCAGCAGTTTGAACAGGGGTAAGGGGACGCACACTGAAGCTTTCTTT. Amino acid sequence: CASSLNRGKGTHTEAFF.